A selection of T cell receptor beta chains follows, all from one sample in a study of T cells after yellow fever vaccination. TCRdb itself ran the 5' RACE reads through MiXCR, one entry per CDR3 protein. The data contain around 530,000 distinct CDR3 sequences, about a sixth of them seen just once; the ten biggest clones take up approximately 15%. The starting material was PBMCs, obtained more than 4 days after the first yellow fever vaccination. Every receptor here comes from a man aged 18 to 29 who received the YFV17D yellow fever vaccine. The CDR3 runs from the conserved cysteine through the conserved F or W. The D gene is left open where the match is weak. Where a row states a size, it is once, few, many or the class of an expanded clone; other rows omit it.

V gene,D gene,J gene,clone size,CDR3 DNA,CDR3 protein
TRBV5-6,TRBD1,TRBJ2-7,many,TGTGCCAGCAGCCGTGGAGTGGGACAGCCCTACGAGCAGTACTTC,CASSRGVGQPYEQYF
TRBV29-1,.,TRBJ2-3,few,TGCAGCGTTGAAGATCCCCGACGGGGGGATACGCAGTATTTT,CSVEDPRRGDTQYF
TRBV20-1,TRBD1,TRBJ2-5,.,TGCAGTGCTGCGGACAGGGGCGGCGTTGAATTTTGGGAGACCCAGTACTTC,CSAADRGGVEFWETQYF
TRBV2,.,TRBJ2-1,few,TGTGCCAGCAGTGAAGGTAGTGACAATGAGCAGTTCTTC,CASSEGSDNEQFF
TRBV5-1,TRBD1,TRBJ1-1,.,TGCGCCAGCAGCTTTTCACAGGGGGCTTGGACTGAAGCTTTCTTT,CASSFSQGAWTEAFF
TRBV28,TRBD1,TRBJ2-2,.,TGTGCCAGCAGCGAGGACAGGGGGCGCGCCGGGGAGCTGTTTTTT,CASSEDRGRAGELFF
TRBV5-1,.,TRBJ2-3,.,TGCGCCAGCAGCCCCTTTTCGGGGGGCATCACAGATACGCAGTATTTT,CASSPFSGGITDTQYF
TRBV5-4,TRBD2,TRBJ2-3,.,TGTGCCAGCAGCCTCCGACTAGCGGGGGACACAGATACGCAGTATTTT,CASSLRLAGDTDTQYF
TRBV12-3/TRBV12-4,.,TRBJ1-1,.,TGTGCCAGCAGTTTATTCGGAGTTAACACTGAAGCTTTCTTT,CASSLFGVNTEAFF
TRBV21-1,.,TRBJ1-2,.,TGTGCCAGCAACCCCGGGACAGGGCGCGGCTACACCTTC,CASNPGTGRGYTF
TRBV6-2/TRBV6-3,.,TRBJ1-5,many,TGTGCCAGCAGTTGGAGCCATGGGACGGCTTACGGACAGCCCCAGCATTTT,CASSWSHGTAYGQPQHF
TRBV6-2/TRBV6-3,TRBD1,TRBJ2-7,few,TGTGCCAGCAGTTACTCCCGGACAGGGCGGCCTTCCTACGAGCAGTACTTC,CASSYSRTGRPSYEQYF
TRBV7-2,TRBD2,TRBJ2-7,few,TGTGCCAGCAGCTTAGCGTGGGCTAGCGGGGGCCTTTCCTACGAGCAGTACTTC,CASSLAWASGGLSYEQYF
TRBV4-3,.,TRBJ2-5,.,TGCGCCAGCAGCCTTCGAGGGGGGAATCAAGAGACCCAGTACTTC,CASSLRGGNQETQYF
TRBV7-2,TRBD1,TRBJ2-1,.,TGTGCCAGCAGCCGAGGACAGGGCGGGGAGCAGTTCTTC,CASSRGQGGEQFF
TRBV29-1,TRBD1,TRBJ2-7,few,TGCAGCGTAAGACAGGGGACAAACTACGAGCAGTACTTC,CSVRQGTNYEQYF
TRBV27,.,TRBJ2-7,few,TGTGCCAGCACAACAATCGCGGGCGAGCAGTACTTC,CASTTIAGEQYF
TRBV6-5,TRBD2,TRBJ2-1,many,TGTGCCAGCAGACTGGGACTAGCGGCCAATGAGCAGTTCTTC,CASRLGLAANEQFF
TRBV4-3,.,TRBJ2-5,few,TGCGCCAGCAGCCAATTTTTTGGGACCGAGACCCAGTACTTC,CASSQFFGTETQYF
TRBV18,TRBD1,TRBJ1-2,.,TGTGCCAGCTCACCAGGCAGGGGGGACTATGGCTACACCTTC,CASSPGRGDYGYTF
TRBV29-1,.,TRBJ1-1,.,TGCAGCTCGATCTCGGGCACTGAAGCTTTCTTT,CSSISGTEAFF
TRBV25-1,.,TRBJ1-1,few,TGTGCCAGCAGTGAAGGAGGAGCGAACACTGAAGCTTTCTTT,CASSEGGANTEAFF
TRBV6-2/TRBV6-3,.,TRBJ2-4,once,TGTGCCAGCAGTTACTCGAGTATTGACATTCAGTACTTC,CASSYSSIDIQYF
TRBV5-1,.,TRBJ1-1,.,TGCGCCAGCAGCCCTACCCGGTCCCATATGAACACTGAAGCTTTCTTT,CASSPTRSHMNTEAFF
TRBV29-1,TRBD2,TRBJ2-3,many,TGCAGCGTAATAGCGGGGGGGCCGGGAGATACGCAGTATTTT,CSVIAGGPGDTQYF
TRBV29-1,.,TRBJ2-3,.,TGCAGCGTGCCCGGGGGGCTAAGCACAGATACGCAGTATTTT,CSVPGGLSTDTQYF
TRBV20-1,.,TRBJ2-1,.,TGCAGTGCTACTCGAGAAGGGCAGTTCTTC,CSATREGQFF
TRBV4-1,.,TRBJ2-5,.,TGCGCCAGCAGCCAAGTCCTAGCGACGGACGAAGAGACCCAGTACTTC,CASSQVLATDEETQYF
TRBV5-1,.,TRBJ2-4,.,TGCGCCAGCAGCTTGAAGCTGGGAGTAGCCAAAAACATTCAGTACTTC,CASSLKLGVAKNIQYF
TRBV7-2,TRBD1,TRBJ1-2,few,TGTGCCAGCAGCTTAGTCCGGGACAGGGACTATGGCTACACCTTC,CASSLVRDRDYGYTF
TRBV12-3/TRBV12-4,TRBD1,TRBJ2-3,.,TGTGCCAGCACCGGGACAGGGGGCGCGTATACGCAGTATTTT,CASTGTGGAYTQYF
TRBV4-1,.,TRBJ2-3,.,TGCGCCAGCAACGAGAGACCGAGCACAGATACGCAGTATTTT,CASNERPSTDTQYF
TRBV5-1,.,TRBJ2-2,.,TGCGCCAGCAGCTCGAGGGGCAGGAACACCGGGGAGCTGTTTTTT,CASSSRGRNTGELFF
TRBV9,.,TRBJ2-1,few,TGTGCCAGCAGCGTAGGGGGGTCTAGAGTCTACAATGAGCAGTTCTTC,CASSVGGSRVYNEQFF
TRBV27,TRBD2,TRBJ2-3,.,TGTGCCAGCAGACGGACTAGCGGTGCCACAGATACGCAGTATTTT,CASRRTSGATDTQYF